This T cell receptor (beta chain) was sequenced during a study of T cells in Graves' hyperthyroidism and ophthalmopathy. Amplification of TCR beta CDR3 regions was performed using RNA transcripts as template. HTBI primers drove first-round RT-PCR of the TCR CDR3. TCRdb itself ran the multiplex PCR reads through MiXCR, one entry per CDR3 protein. This sample has 300,000 to 450,000 distinct CDR3 sequences, with roughly 25% found just once. Germline V CDR1 and CDR2: SGDLS, YYNGEE. There are 15 residues in the CDR3. V lost 0 bases to trimming and J lost 4 bases, with 11 bases between them. This TCR derives from a man in his fifties with Graves' hyperthyroidism. Sequencing used blood. The V gene is TRBV9, the J gene TRBJ1-5; D is perhaps TRBD1 (5 bases). The CDR3 nucleotides are TGTGCCAGCAGCGTAGGCAGGGACGGGAATCAGCCCCAGCATTTT. It codes for CASSVGRDGNQPQHF.